This T cell receptor (beta chain) was obtained from a study of brain T cells in children with intractable seizures. CDR1 and CDR2 (germline): SGHTA, FQGNSA. V dropped 6 bases and J dropped 4; count of bases not matched to a gene: 9. This CDR3 is built from 16 residues. Data came from immunoSEQ multiplex PCR; TCRdb stores just in-frame clones and leaves some out. The repertoire holds about 76,000 clones, with just over 90% as singletons. The sequencing used peripheral blood, collected at surgery. The source is a boy under two years old with tuberous sclerosis and intractable seizures. This chain joins TRBV7-2 and TRBJ1-2, with 12 bases aligning to TRBD1. The CDR3 DNA is TGTGCCAGCAGTCTCGGGACAGGGGGCATAGGCTATGGCTACACCTTC. The encoded protein is CASSLGTGGIGYGYTF.